This T cell receptor beta chain came from a study of T cell responses to AZD1222 COVID-19 vaccine. Study information: Second-dose groups at about 4 or about 12 weeks were pooled. General study results and limits: It was only a handful of AZD1222 recipients who were seropositive at baseline. With two AZD1222 doses given, Spike-specific TCR breadth and depth both rose. Clonal diversity was possibly underestimated, and white British individuals and females predominated among donors.

In germline, CDR1 is SNHLY, CDR2 FYNNEI. V was shortened by 5 bases and J by 6 bases, with 13 bases between the two germline ends. The CDR3 spans 13 residues. With regard to this clone: What it binds is unknown.

Repertoires were generated with immunoSEQ multiplex PCR, while TCRdb's copy carries only in-frame clones and drops some. The table lists about 100,000 clones, approximately 87% of them singletons. The V call is TRBV2, the J call TRBJ1-1; D ambiguous. The TCR comes from an adult in good health. The sample was peripheral blood, taken on day 0 of AZD1222 vaccination. The CDR3 is CASSFETGAEAFF. CDR3 in DNA: TGTGCCAGCAGTTTTGAGACTGGGGCTGAAGCTTTCTTT.